This entry features one T cell receptor (beta chain) sequence. These data originate in a study of technical replicates of blood from a handful of donors. Germline V gives CDR1 SGHNT, CDR2 YENEEA. V was pared by 5 bases and J by 0 bases, with 11 bases between. The CDR3 is made up of 15 amino acids. Here immunoSEQ multiplex PCR was the method, and the copy in TCRdb shows in-frame clones only, minus some. The table has more than 60,000 clones, 95% seen once; the top ten hold approximately 0.26%. This receptor was identified in a human donor in good health. The source material was T cells isolated from PBMCs. The V gene is TRBV11-3, the J gene TRBJ1-3; tentative D call: TRBD1 (6 bases). CDR3 region: CASSLGDNSGNTIYF. The DNA of the CDR3 is TGTGCCAGCAGCCTTGGGGACAACTCTGGAAACACCATATATTTT.